A single sample gave rise to the 14 T cell receptor beta chains below, sequenced in a study of T cells in Graves' hyperthyroidism and ophthalmopathy. From RNA transcripts, TCR beta CDR3 regions were amplified. TCR CDR3 regions were first amplified by RT-PCR with HTBI primers. TCRdb reprocessed the multiplex PCR reads with MiXCR, giving one entry per CDR3 protein. The table has some 340,000 distinct CDR3 sequences, about 13% seen once; the top ten hold 30% to 40%. The specimen sequenced was blood. These receptors were obtained from a middle-aged woman with Graves' ophthalmopathy.

This clonotype counts as large. J is TRBJ2-7 and V is TRBV2; 10 bases match TRBD2. The V and J ends lost 7 bases and 4 bases, in that order; junction bases with no gene match: 7. The CDR3 consists of 14 residues. The V gene's germline CDR1 is SNHLY and CDR2 FYNNEI. DNA of the CDR3: TGTGCCAGCACGGGTCCAGCGGGAGGGTACGAGCAGTACTTC. Encoded protein: CASTGPAGGYEQYF.

This clonotype showed up just a few times. This chain joins TRBV7-9 and TRBJ1-2; 10 bases line up with TRBD1. Germline V gives CDR1 SEHNR, CDR2 FQNEAQ (reference sequence). After removal of 4 bases from V and 6 bases from J, the junction contained 8 bases not matched to a gene. This CDR3 region has 15 residues. The CDR3 sequence: CASSWSTGGFHGYTF. In DNA form, the CDR3 reads TGTGCCAGCAGCTGGTCGACAGGGGGCTTTCATGGCTACACCTTC.

This clonotype was seen at least ten times. The rearrangement joins TRBV13 to TRBJ2-1, with D unresolved. Germline V gene lookup returns CDR1 PRHDT and CDR2 FYEKMQ (reference sequence). V was cut by 3 bases and J by 8 bases, with 14 bases left in between. The CDR3 is 14 residues long. CDR3 nucleotide sequence: TGTGCCAGCAGCTTTTCGACGGCTTACTATGAGCAGTTCTTC. Amino acids: CASSFSTAYYEQFF.

This clonotype was found many times. This rearrangement joins TRBV12-3 or TRBV12-4 to TRBJ2-5; D perhaps matches TRBD1 (6 bases). This CDR3 comprises 12 residues. With 6 bases removed from V and 5 bases from J, the gap between germline ends came to 10 bases. CDR3 nucleotide sequence: TGTGCCAGCAGACAGGGACCTGAGACCCAGTACTTC. This gives the protein CASRQGPETQYF.

This chain joins TRBV18 and TRBJ2-5; 9 bases line up with TRBD2. J lost 4 bases, V lost 6 bases, and 9 bases had no gene match. CDR1 KGHSH and CDR2 LQKENI come from the germline V gene. This CDR3 contains 15 residues. The CDR3 bases are TGTGCCAGCTCTCCCGGGACTAGCAGGACAGAGACCCAGTACTTC. Its protein is CASSPGTSRTETQYF.

V is TRBV29-1 and J is TRBJ2-7, with TRBD1 identical over 11 bases. Germline CDR1 reads SQVTM; CDR2 reads ANQGSEA. This CDR3 comprises 13 residues. The V and J ends lost 7 bases and 6 bases, in that order; junction bases with no gene match: 8. CDR3 nucleotides: TGCAGCGCCGGACAGGGGGCAGCAGCCGAGCAGTACTTC. It is translated as CSAGQGAAAEQYF.

This clonotype has a count of ten or more. The V and J genes are TRBV14 and TRBJ2-2, with TRBD2 as a possible D gene (6 bases). The ends were cut back, 5 bases at V and 0 bases at J, with 10 bases in the middle. CDR1 and CDR2 from the germline V gene are SGHDN and FVKESK. This CDR3 spans 15 amino acids. The CDR3 bases are TGTGCCAGCAGCAAGGGACTGCCGAACACCGGGGAGCTGTTTTTT. The encoded protein is CASSKGLPNTGELFF.

Ten or more counts support this clonotype. The chain employs TRBV3-1 and TRBJ1-2; D not certain. Germline V gene lookup returns CDR1 LGHDT and CDR2 YNNKEL (reference sequence). The CDR3 is 15 residues long. The V end was cut by 4 bases, the J end by 4 bases, with 16 bases between. The CDR3 DNA reads as TGTGCCAGCAGCCTAGATGAGACTGGAACCTATGGCTACACCTTC. Protein: CASSLDETGTYGYTF.

Note on this clonotype: This may be a read error, as it is one base from a much larger clone. V gene TRBV27 combines with J gene TRBJ1-6; D possibly corresponds to TRBD1 (6 bases). With 4 bases removed from V and 5 bases from J, the gap between germline ends came to 15 bases. From germline, CDR1 is MNHEY and CDR2 SMNVEV (reference sequence). The CDR3 length is 16 residues. Here the CDR3 reads CASSSRGETHNSPLHF. CDR3 bases: TGTGCCAGCAGTTCCAGGGGCGAGACCCATAATTCACCCCTCCACTTT.

A remark on this clonotype: This may come from a read error, since a much larger clone is one base off. The rearrangement uses TRBV12-3 or TRBV12-4 and TRBJ1-2; D gene uncertain. The length of the CDR3 is 15 residues. The CDR3 DNA reads as TGTGCCAGCAGTCCCTCCCTGGGCAGGAACTATAGCTACACCTTC. It specifies CASSPSLGRNYSYTF.

This clonotype came up many times. CDR3 residues: CASSRGMYEQYF. CDR3 nucleotides: TGTGCCAGTTCCAGGGGAATGTACGAGCAGTACTTC. The chain links TRBV18 to TRBJ2-7; D may be TRBD1 (6 bases). V lost 9 bases, J lost 4 bases, and 13 bases lay in between. Germline assignment: CDR1 KGHSH and CDR2 LQKENI. CDR3 length equals 12 residues.

The chain carries TRBV6-1 and TRBJ2-5; maybe TRBD2 (6 bases). V was clipped by 7 bases and J by 5 bases, with 17 bases between them. CDR3 length: 14 amino acids. Germline lookup yields CDR1 MNHNS and CDR2 SASEGT. CDR3 DNA sequence: TGTGCCAGCAAGAAGTTTGCGGGATGGGAGACCCAGTACTTC. It translates to CASKKFAGWETQYF.

The chain is built from TRBV4-2 and TRBJ2-1; D not certain. The V gene's germline CDR1 is LGHNA and CDR2 YNFKEQ. The germline V and J ends were trimmed by 1 base and 1 base, with 14 bases remaining between them. The CDR3 runs 17 residues. The CDR3 reads CASSQGSGVGSYNEQFF. CDR3 nucleotides: TGTGCCAGCAGCCAAGGGTCTGGCGTGGGTTCCTACAATGAGCAGTTCTTC.

This clonotype was observed a handful of times. Being one base from a much bigger clone, this may be a read error. The chain has TRBV28 and TRBJ2-1; D call uncertain. In germline, CDR1 is MDHEN, CDR2 SYDVKM. This CDR3 contains 16 residues. The CDR3 sequence is CACSFLGAERYNEQFF. The CDR3 bases are TGTGCCTGCAGTTTTTTGGGTGCAGAGCGTTACAATGAGCAGTTCTTC.